This TCR beta chain emerged from a study of blood T cell repertoires in COVID-19. The table came from immunoSEQ multiplex PCR; TCRdb's copy has only in-frame clones and leaves some out. The sample gives approximately 150,000 clones, around 84% of which show up once; roughly 2.7% is in the top ten. Germline V gives CDR1 SGHAT, CDR2 FQNNGV. Trimming removed 4 bases at V and 5 bases at J, with 17 bases between. This CDR3 has 16 amino acids. The V and J genes are TRBV11-2 and TRBJ1-4; TRBD1 is a possible D gene (6 bases). Specimen: peripheral blood. The TCR originated in a human donor with acute or convalescent COVID-19. The donor label of this sample is uncertain. CDR3 protein: CASSSSYLGANEKLFF. CDR3 DNA sequence: TGTGCCAGCAGCTCCTCATACTTGGGGGCCAATGAAAAACTGTTTTTT. Full variable domain (rest looked up from reference TRBV11-2 and TRBJ1-4): EAGVAQSPRYKIIEKRQSVAFWCNPISGHATLYWYQQILGQGPKLLIQFQNNGVVDDSQLPKDRFSAERLKGVDSTLKIQPAKLEDSAVYLCASSSSYLGANEKLFFGSGTQLSVL.